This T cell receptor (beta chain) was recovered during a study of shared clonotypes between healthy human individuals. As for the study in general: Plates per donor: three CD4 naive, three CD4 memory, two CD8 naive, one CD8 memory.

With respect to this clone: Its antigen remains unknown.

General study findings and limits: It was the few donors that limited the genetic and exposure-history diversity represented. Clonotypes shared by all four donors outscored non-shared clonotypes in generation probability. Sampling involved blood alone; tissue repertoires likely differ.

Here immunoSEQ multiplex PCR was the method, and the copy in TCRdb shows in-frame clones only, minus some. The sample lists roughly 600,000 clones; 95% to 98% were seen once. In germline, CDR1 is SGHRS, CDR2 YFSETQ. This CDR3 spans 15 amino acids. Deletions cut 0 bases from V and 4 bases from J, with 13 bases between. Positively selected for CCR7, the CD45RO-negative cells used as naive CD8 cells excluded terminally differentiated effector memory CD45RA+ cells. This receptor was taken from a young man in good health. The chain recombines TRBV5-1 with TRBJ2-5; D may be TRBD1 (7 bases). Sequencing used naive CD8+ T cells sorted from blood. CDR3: CASSLDAGGGETQYF. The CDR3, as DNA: TGCGCCAGCAGCTTGGACGCAGGGGGAGGAGAGACCCAGTACTTC.